These T cell receptor beta chains were read from a single sample in a study of CD8+CD57+ T cells in acquired aplastic anemia. TCRdb recomputed calls from the reads with MiXCR, one row per CDR3 protein. The table includes 310,000 or so distinct CDR3 sequences, 56% detected once. The source material was sorted CD4+, CD8+, or CD8+CD57+ T cells (not recorded which) from PBMCs. Source of these receptors: a human donor with aplastic anemia. The CDR3 runs from the conserved cysteine through the conserved F or W. D genes are given only for firm matches. A clone size is listed for some rows: how often the clone was seen (once, few, many), or a class if it is expanded.

j_call | clone_size | d_call | v_call | cdr3_aa | cdr3_nt
TRBJ2-7 | . | . | TRBV5-1 | CASSLSWKPADEIYERYF | TGCGCCAGCAGCTTGAGTTGGAAACCAGCTGACGAAATATACGAGCGGTACTTC
TRBJ2-3 | few | TRBD2 | TRBV6-1 | CASSDRLAGGLNTQYF | TGTGCCAGCAGTGACAGACTAGCGGGGGGGCTGAATACGCAGTATTTT
TRBJ2-5 | many | . | TRBV27 | CASSLLPRTSQETQYF | TGTGCCAGCAGTTTATTACCCCGGACAAGCCAAGAGACCCAGTACTTC
TRBJ2-5 | . | TRBD2 | TRBV24-1 | CATSGLAGGMETQYF | TGTGCCACCAGTGGCTTAGCGGGGGGGATGGAGACCCAGTACTTC
TRBJ2-7 | . | TRBD2 | TRBV2 | CASNPSGGVSYEQYF | TGTGCCAGCAACCCAAGCGGGGGGGTATCCTACGAGCAGTACTTC
TRBJ2-3 | . | TRBD2 | TRBV20-1 | CSARDPGTSGGTDTQYF | TGCAGTGCTAGAGATCCAGGGACTAGCGGGGGGACAGATACGCAGTATTTT
TRBJ1-2 | . | . | TRBV24-1 | CATRVPSNYGYTF | TGTGCCACCAGGGTACCGAGTAACTATGGCTACACCTTC
TRBJ2-7 | many | . | TRBV7-9 | CASSLGGASVEQYF | TGTGCCAGCAGCTTAGGGGGTGCCTCCGTCGAGCAGTACTTC
TRBJ2-7 | many | . | TRBV19 | CASSIAAGQTASYEQYF | TGTGCCAGTAGTATAGCCGCAGGGCAGACTGCTTCCTACGAGCAGTACTTC
TRBJ2-5 | many | TRBD1 | TRBV5-8 | CASSKQGAQETQYF | TGTGCCAGCAGCAAACAGGGGGCGCAAGAGACCCAGTACTTC
TRBJ2-3 | . | TRBD1 | TRBV7-2 | CASSVGQGAGDTQYF | TGTGCCAGCAGCGTTGGACAGGGGGCTGGGGATACGCAGTATTTT
TRBJ2-7 | . | . | TRBV29-1 | CSVEGDSGYEQYF | TGCAGCGTTGAAGGAGACAGCGGCTACGAGCAGTACTTC
TRBJ2-2 | . | TRBD1 | TRBV10-3 | CAISPGTGDTGELFF | TGTGCCATCAGCCCTGGGACAGGGGATACCGGGGAGCTGTTTTTT
TRBJ2-7 | . | . | TRBV10-2 | CASRASRQTSYEQYF | TGCGCCAGCAGGGCAAGTCGGCAGACCTCCTACGAGCAGTACTTC
TRBJ1-4 | . | . | TRBV10-2 | CASSDPGRGNEKLFF | TGCGCCAGCAGTGACCCCGGACGGGGTAATGAAAAACTGTTTTTT
TRBJ2-3 | many | TRBD2 | TRBV3-1 | CASSQLGTSGSTDTQYF | TGTGCCAGCAGCCAGCTCGGGACTAGCGGGAGCACAGATACGCAGTATTTT
TRBJ2-1 | . | . | TRBV7-3 | CASSLNREGEQFF | TGTGCCAGCAGCTTAAACAGGGAGGGCGAGCAGTTCTTC
TRBJ2-2 | . | TRBD1 | TRBV5-1 | CASSSDGTGYSGELFF | TGCGCCAGCAGCTCGGACGGGACAGGGTACTCCGGGGAGCTGTTTTTT
TRBJ2-5 | few | . | TRBV7-2 | CATSDPYQETQYF | TGTGCCACCAGTGACCCGTACCAAGAGACCCAGTACTTC
TRBJ2-5 | . | . | TRBV20-1 | CSISQGQETQYF | TGCAGTATAAGCCAGGGCCAAGAGACCCAGTACTTC
TRBJ2-6 | many | TRBD2 | TRBV3-1 | CASSPQGLAGAGANVLTF | TGTGCCAGCAGCCCACAGGGACTAGCGGGAGCGGGGGCCAACGTCCTGACTTTC
TRBJ1-4 | many | TRBD1 | TRBV4-1 | CASSQEGRMRGTGNEKLFF | TGCGCCAGCAGCCAAGAAGGAAGAATGCGAGGGACAGGGAATGAAAAACTGTTTTTT
TRBJ1-4 | once | TRBD1 | TRBV5-1 | CASSPDGTGVNEKLFF | TGCGCCAGCAGCCCCGACGGGACAGGGGTTAATGAAAAACTGTTTTTT
TRBJ2-7 | . | . | TRBV9 | CASSVSGTYEQYF | TGTGCCAGCAGCGTTTCAGGTACCTACGAGCAGTACTTC
TRBJ1-1 | . | TRBD1 | TRBV2 | CASSSLPDREAFF | TGTGCCAGCAGCTCTCTCCCGGACAGGGAAGCTTTCTTT
TRBJ2-1 | . | TRBD2 | TRBV5-4 | CASSLVRGGRNEQFF | TGTGCCAGCAGCTTGGTCCGGGGGGGCCGGAATGAGCAGTTCTTC
TRBJ2-5 | . | . | TRBV7-2 | CASSLQVETQYF | TGTGCCAGCAGCTTACAGGTAGAGACCCAGTACTTC
TRBJ1-6 | . | TRBD1 | TRBV9 | CASSAQGASSPLHF | TGTGCCAGCAGCGCACAGGGGGCCAGTTCACCCCTCCACTTT
TRBJ2-5 | few | . | TRBV10-3 | CAISGGLQETQYF | TGTGCCATCAGTGGCGGGTTGCAAGAGACCCAGTACTTC
TRBJ2-7 | many | . | TRBV20-1 | CSARGSLAGDNRLQYF | TGCAGTGCTAGAGGTTCCTTGGCGGGGGACAACAGGCTACAGTACTTC
TRBJ1-5 | . | TRBD1 | TRBV7-8 | CASSFRQGGNQPQHF | TGTGCCAGCAGCTTTCGACAGGGGGGTAATCAGCCCCAGCATTTT
TRBJ1-1 | . | . | TRBV10-2 | CASSESLEAFF | TGCGCCAGCAGTGAGTCGCTAGAAGCTTTCTTT
TRBJ2-6 | . | . | TRBV9 | CASSFSQGSLSGANVLTF | TGTGCCAGCAGCTTTTCCCAGGGGTCCCTCTCTGGGGCCAACGTCCTGACTTTC
TRBJ1-5 | . | . | TRBV7-2 | CASSETGLAVRETQHF | TGTGCCAGCAGTGAAACAGGACTAGCGGTGAGGGAGACCCAGCATTTT
TRBJ1-4 | . | TRBD1 | TRBV25-1 | CASSARGQGAWYGKLFF | TGTGCCAGCAGTGCTAGGGGACAGGGGGCATGGTACGGAAAACTGTTTTTT
TRBJ2-5 | many | . | TRBV19 | CAKIRPRQETQYF | TGTGCCAAAATCAGGCCGCGCCAAGAGACCCAGTACTTC
TRBJ2-1 | . | . | TRBV6-1 | CASSEFLGRSYNEQFF | TGTGCCAGCAGTGAATTTCTGGGTCGCTCCTACAATGAGCAGTTCTTC
TRBJ2-1 | . | TRBD2 | TRBV14 | CASNQILGLADNEQFF | TGTGCCAGCAACCAGATATTGGGACTAGCGGACAATGAGCAGTTCTTC
TRBJ2-7 | . | . | TRBV15 | CATSSSQGRDEQYF | TGTGCCACCAGCAGCTCACAGGGTCGCGACGAGCAGTACTTC
TRBJ2-7 | . | . | TRBV7-9 | CASSLGSEEDEQYF | TGTGCCAGCAGCTTAGGGTCTGAGGAGGACGAGCAGTACTTC
TRBJ2-5 | . | . | TRBV7-6 | CASSLNPGHPQGETQYF | TGTGCCAGCAGCTTAAACCCCGGACATCCTCAAGGGGAGACCCAGTACTTC
TRBJ2-7 | . | TRBD2 | TRBV10-3 | CAISDLYQRGYEQYF | TGTGCCATCAGTGATTTGTACCAGCGGGGCTACGAGCAGTACTTC
TRBJ1-4 | . | . | TRBV18 | CASSRLTGAGNEKLFF | TGTGCCAGCTCACGTCTAACAGGCGCGGGGAATGAAAAGCTGTTTTTT
TRBJ2-7 | few | TRBD1 | TRBV7-9 | CASSSLTGTGTGEQYF | TGTGCCAGCAGCTCTCTCACCGGGACAGGGACCGGCGAGCAGTACTTC
TRBJ2-7 | . | . | TRBV6-1 | CASRDYAGTFSYEQYF | TGTGCCAGCAGGGATTACGCCGGGACATTTTCCTACGAGCAGTACTTC
TRBJ2-1 | few | . | TRBV7-3 | CASSLWGNGQFF | TGTGCCAGCAGCTTATGGGGGAATGGGCAGTTCTTC
TRBJ2-5 | . | TRBD2 | TRBV20-1 | CSVLGLAGVVETQYF | TGCAGTGTTCTCGGACTAGCGGGAGTAGTCGAGACCCAGTACTTC
TRBJ2-5 | many | . | TRBV27 | CASSHTSWETQYF | TGTGCCAGCAGCCATACTAGCTGGGAGACCCAGTACTTC
TRBJ1-1 | . | . | TRBV5-1 | CASSLDGTAEAFF | TGCGCCAGCAGCTTGGACGGTACAGCTGAAGCTTTCTTT
TRBJ1-1 | many | . | TRBV5-1 | CASSVLSNTNTEAFF | TGCGCCAGCAGCGTTTTATCAAATACGAACACTGAAGCTTTCTTT
TRBJ1-3 | few | . | TRBV7-2 | CASRQGTGNTIYF | TGTGCCAGCAGGCAGGGTACAGGAAACACCATATATTTT
TRBJ1-1 | . | TRBD1 | TRBV9 | CASSVGWQGGTEAFF | TGTGCCAGCAGCGTAGGATGGCAGGGGGGCACTGAAGCTTTCTTT
TRBJ1-1 | . | . | TRBV5-1 | CASSFTVHTEAFF | TGCGCCAGCAGCTTTACAGTTCACACTGAAGCTTTCTTT
TRBJ1-5 | . | TRBD1 | TRBV19 | CASSMDRGPQPQHF | TGTGCCAGTAGTATGGACAGGGGGCCCCAGCCCCAGCATTTT
TRBJ1-1 | many | TRBD1 | TRBV19 | CASRTGGLTEAFF | TGTGCCAGTAGGACAGGGGGGCTGACTGAAGCTTTCTTT
TRBJ2-5 | . | . | TRBV7-2 | CASSLDRETKYF | TGTGCCAGCAGCCTGGACCGAGAGACCAAGTACTTC
TRBJ2-5 | . | TRBD2 | TRBV2 | CASKGLAGQETQYF | TGTGCCAGCAAGGGACTAGCGGGCCAAGAGACCCAGTACTTC
TRBJ1-2 | few | . | TRBV9 | CASSVEGSGNTF | TGTGCCAGCAGCGTAGAAGGCTCTGGAAACACCTTC